The source of this TCR beta chain is a study of blood T cells in healthy people across ages. CDR1 is SEHNR, CDR2 FQNEAQ, per germline (reference sequence). After removal of 4 bases from V and 5 bases from J, the junction contained 12 bases not matched to a gene. CDR3 length: 17 amino acids. In this sample, this clonotype turned up a few times. The second PCR ran about 6 to 11 cycles with a sample-barcoded 5' primer and J-beta primers. TCRdb independently ran MiXCR on the 5' RACE reads; one entry per CDR3 protein. Of more than 800,000 distinct CDR3 sequences in the sample, more than 25% were seen once.

The TCR sequence derives from a woman of 80 years or more in good health. The chain carries TRBV7-9 and TRBJ1-4; 8 positions match TRBD1. The source material was blood. The CDR3 region has the DNA TGTGCCAGCAGCTCGCCCGGGGGGCAGGGGGCAAATGAAAAACTGTTTTTT. This codes for CASSSPGGQGANEKLFF.